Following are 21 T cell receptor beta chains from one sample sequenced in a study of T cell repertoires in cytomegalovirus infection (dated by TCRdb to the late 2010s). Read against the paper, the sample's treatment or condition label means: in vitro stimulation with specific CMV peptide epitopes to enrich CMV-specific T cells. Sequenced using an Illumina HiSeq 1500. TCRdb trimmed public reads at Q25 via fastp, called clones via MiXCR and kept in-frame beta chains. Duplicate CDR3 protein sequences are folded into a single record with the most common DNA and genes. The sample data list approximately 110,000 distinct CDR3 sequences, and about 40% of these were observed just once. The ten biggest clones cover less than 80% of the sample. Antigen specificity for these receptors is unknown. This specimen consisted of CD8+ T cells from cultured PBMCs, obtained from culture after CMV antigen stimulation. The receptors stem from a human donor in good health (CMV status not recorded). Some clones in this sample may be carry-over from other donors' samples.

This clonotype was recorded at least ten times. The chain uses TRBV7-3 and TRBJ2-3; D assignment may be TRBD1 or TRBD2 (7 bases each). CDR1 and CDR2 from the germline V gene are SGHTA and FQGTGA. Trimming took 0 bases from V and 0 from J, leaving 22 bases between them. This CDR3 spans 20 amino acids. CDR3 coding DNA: TGTGCCAGCAGCTTAACGGCAGGGGGGCTAGCGGTTACTAGCACAGATACGCAGTATTTT. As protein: CASSLTAGGLAVTSTDTQYF.

CDR3 sequence reads: CASTWGSGGNEQFF. CDR3 bases: TGTGCCAGCACCTGGGGTAGCGGGGGAAATGAGCAGTTCTTC. The chain has TRBV12-3 or TRBV12-4 and TRBJ2-1; 9 nucleotides agree with TRBD2. V shed 7 bases and J 7 bases; nucleotides not matched to a gene: 8. CDR3 size: 14 residues.

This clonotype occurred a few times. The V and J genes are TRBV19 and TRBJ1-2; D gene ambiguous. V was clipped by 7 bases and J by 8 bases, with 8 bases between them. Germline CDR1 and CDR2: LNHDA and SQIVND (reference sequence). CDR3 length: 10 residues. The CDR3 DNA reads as TGTGCCAGTAAAGAAGAAGGCTACACCTTC. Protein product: CASKEEGYTF.

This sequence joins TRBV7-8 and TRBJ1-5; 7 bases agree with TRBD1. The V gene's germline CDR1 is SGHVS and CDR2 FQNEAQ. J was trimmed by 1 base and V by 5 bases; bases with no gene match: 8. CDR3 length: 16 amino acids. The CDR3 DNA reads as TGTGCCAGCAGCCCAGGGGGGAGGGGAAGCAATCAGCCCCAGCATTTT. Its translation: CASSPGGRGSNQPQHF.

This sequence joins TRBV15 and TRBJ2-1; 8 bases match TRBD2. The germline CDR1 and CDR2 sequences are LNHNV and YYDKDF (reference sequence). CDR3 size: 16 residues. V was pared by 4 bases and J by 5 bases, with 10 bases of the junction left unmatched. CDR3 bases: TGTGCCACCAGCACTCCCGGGGGGGACCGAAACAATGAGCAGTTCTTC. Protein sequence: CATSTPGGDRNNEQFF.

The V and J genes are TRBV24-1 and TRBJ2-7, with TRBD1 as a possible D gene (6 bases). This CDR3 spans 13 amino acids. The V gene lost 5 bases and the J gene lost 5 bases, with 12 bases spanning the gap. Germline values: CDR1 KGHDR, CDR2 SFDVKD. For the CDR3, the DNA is TGTGCCACCAGTGCCCACAGGGACGACGAGCAGTACTTC. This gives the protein CATSAHRDDEQYF.

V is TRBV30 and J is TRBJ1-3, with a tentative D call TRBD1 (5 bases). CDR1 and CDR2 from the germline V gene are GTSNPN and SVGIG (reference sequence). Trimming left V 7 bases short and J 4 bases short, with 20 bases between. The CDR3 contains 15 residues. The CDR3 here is CASDPVGARGNTIYF. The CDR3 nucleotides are TGTGCCTCCGATCCCGTCGGGGCGAGGGGAAACACCATATATTTT.

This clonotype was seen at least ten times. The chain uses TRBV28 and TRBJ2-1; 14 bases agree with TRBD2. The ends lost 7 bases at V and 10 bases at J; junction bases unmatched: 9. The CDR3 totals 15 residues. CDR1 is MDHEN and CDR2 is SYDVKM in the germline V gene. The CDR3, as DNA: TGTGCCAGCACCTTGACTAGCGGGGGGGCCCGCGAGCAGTTCTTC. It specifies CASTLTSGGAREQFF.

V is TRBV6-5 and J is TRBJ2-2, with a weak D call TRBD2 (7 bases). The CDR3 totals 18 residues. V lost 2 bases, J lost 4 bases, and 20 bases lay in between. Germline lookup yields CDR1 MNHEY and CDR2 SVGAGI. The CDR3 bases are TGTGCCAGCAGTTACCCCCAAGGGGGGGGCTTTGGCACCGGGGAGCTGTTTTTT. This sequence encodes CASSYPQGGGFGTGELFF.

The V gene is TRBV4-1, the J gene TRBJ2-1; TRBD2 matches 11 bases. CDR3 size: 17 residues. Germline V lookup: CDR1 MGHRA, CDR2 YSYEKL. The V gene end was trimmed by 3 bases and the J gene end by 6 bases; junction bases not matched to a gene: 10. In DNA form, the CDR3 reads TGCGCCAGCAGCCAGGGATTAATAGCGGGGGGGATCAATGAGCAGTTCTTC. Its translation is CASSQGLIAGGINEQFF.

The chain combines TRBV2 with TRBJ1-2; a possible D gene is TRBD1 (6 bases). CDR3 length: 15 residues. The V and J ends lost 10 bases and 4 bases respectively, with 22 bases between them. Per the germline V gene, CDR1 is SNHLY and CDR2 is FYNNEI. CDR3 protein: CATLPRQAPLYGYTF. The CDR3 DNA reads TGTGCCACTCTTCCCCGACAGGCCCCACTCTATGGCTACACCTTC.

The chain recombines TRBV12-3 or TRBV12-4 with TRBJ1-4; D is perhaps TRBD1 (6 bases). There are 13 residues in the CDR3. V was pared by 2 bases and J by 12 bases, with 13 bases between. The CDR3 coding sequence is TGTGCCAGCAGTTTACAAGGGGGGGAGGAACTGTTTTTT. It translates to CASSLQGGEELFF.

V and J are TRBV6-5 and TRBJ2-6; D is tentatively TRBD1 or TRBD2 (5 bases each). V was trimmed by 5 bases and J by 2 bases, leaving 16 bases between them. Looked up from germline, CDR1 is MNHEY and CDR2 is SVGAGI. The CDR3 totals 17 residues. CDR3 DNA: TGTGCCAGCAGTGAGTTGAGGGGTTCAGCTGGGGCCAACGTCCTGACTTTC. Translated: CASSELRGSAGANVLTF.

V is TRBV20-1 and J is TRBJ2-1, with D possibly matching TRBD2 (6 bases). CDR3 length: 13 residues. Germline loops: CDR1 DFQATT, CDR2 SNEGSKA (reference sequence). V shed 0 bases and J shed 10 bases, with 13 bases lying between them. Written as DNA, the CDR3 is TGCAGTGCTAGAGATTGGAGGGGCAAAGAGCAGTTCTTC. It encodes CSARDWRGKEQFF.

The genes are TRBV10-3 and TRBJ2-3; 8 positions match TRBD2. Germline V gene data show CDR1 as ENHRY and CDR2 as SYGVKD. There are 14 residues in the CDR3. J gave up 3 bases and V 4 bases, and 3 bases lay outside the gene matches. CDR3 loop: CAISASGGTDTQYF. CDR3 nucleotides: TGTGCCATCAGTGCGAGCGGGGGAACAGATACGCAGTATTTT.

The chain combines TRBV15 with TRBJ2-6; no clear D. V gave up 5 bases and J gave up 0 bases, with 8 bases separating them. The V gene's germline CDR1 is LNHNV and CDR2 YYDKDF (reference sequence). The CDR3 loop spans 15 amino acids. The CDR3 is CATSSRASGANVLTF. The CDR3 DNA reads TGTGCCACCAGCTCCCGTGCCTCTGGGGCCAACGTCCTGACTTTC.

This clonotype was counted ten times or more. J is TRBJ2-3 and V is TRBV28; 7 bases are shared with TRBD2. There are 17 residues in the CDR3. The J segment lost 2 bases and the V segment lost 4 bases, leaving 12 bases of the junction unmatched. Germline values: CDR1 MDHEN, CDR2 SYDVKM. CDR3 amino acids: CASSWGGRGDYTDTQYF. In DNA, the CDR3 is TGTGCCAGCAGTTGGGGAGGGCGCGGGGATTACACAGATACGCAGTATTTT. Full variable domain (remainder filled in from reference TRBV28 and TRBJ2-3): DVKVTQSSRYLVKRTGEKVFLECVQDMDHENMFWYRQDPGLGLRLIYFSYDVKMKEKGDIPEGYSVSREKKERFSLILESASTNQTSMYLCASSWGGRGDYTDTQYFGPGTRLTVL.

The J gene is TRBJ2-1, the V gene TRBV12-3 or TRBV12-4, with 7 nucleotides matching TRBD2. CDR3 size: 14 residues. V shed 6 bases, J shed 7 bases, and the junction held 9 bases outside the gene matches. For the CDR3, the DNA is TGTGCCAGCAGGACTGGGGGGGTGGGGAATGAGCAGTTCTTC. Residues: CASRTGGVGNEQFF.

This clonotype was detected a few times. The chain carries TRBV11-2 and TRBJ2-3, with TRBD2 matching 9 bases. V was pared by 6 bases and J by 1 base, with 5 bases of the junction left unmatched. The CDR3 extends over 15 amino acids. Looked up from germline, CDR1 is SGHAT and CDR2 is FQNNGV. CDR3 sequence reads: CASSRLAARTDTQYF. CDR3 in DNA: TGTGCCAGCAGTCGACTAGCGGCCCGCACAGATACGCAGTATTTT.

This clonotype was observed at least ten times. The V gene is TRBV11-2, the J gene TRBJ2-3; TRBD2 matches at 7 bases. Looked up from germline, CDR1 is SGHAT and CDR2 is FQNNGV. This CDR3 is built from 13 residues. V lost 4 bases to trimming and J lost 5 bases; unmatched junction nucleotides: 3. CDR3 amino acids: CASSSTGGDTQYF. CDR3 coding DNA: TGTGCCAGCAGCTCCACGGGGGGAGATACGCAGTATTTT.

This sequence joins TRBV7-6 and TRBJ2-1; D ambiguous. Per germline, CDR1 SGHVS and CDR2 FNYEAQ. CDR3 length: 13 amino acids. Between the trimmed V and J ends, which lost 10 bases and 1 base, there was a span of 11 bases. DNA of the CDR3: TGTGCCACTCGGGCAGAATCCTACAATGAGCAGTTCTTC. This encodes CATRAESYNEQFF.